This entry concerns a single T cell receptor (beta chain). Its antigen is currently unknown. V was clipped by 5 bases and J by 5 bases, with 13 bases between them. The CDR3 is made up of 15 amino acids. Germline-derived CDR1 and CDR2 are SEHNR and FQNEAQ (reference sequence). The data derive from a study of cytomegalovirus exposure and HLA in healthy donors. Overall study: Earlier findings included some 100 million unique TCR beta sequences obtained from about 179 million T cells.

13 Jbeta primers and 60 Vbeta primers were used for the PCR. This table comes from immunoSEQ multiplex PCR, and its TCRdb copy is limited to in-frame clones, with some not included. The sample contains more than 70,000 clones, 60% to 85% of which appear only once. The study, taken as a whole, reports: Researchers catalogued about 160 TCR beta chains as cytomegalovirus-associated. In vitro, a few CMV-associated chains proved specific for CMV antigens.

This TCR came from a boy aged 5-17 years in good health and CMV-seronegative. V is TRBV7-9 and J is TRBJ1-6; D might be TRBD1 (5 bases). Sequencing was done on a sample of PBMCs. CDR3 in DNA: TGTGCCAGCAGCACTCAAGGGGAAAATAATTCACCCCTCCACTTT. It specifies CASSTQGENNSPLHF.